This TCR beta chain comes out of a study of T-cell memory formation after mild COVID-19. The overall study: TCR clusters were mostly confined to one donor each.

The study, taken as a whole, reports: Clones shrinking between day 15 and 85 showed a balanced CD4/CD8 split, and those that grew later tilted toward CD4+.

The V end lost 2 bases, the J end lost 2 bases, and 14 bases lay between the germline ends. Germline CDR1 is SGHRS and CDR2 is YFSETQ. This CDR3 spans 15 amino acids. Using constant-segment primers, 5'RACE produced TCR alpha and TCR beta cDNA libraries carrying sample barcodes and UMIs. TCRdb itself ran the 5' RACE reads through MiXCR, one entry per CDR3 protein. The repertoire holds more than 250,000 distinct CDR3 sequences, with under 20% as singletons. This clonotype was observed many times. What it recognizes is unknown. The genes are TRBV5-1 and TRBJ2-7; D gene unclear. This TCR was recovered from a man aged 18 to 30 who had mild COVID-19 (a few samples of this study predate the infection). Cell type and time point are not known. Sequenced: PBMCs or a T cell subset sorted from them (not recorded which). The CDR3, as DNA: TGCGCCAGCAGCTTCGAGTGGCCAGGAGCCTACGAGCAGTACTTC. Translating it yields CASSFEWPGAYEQYF.